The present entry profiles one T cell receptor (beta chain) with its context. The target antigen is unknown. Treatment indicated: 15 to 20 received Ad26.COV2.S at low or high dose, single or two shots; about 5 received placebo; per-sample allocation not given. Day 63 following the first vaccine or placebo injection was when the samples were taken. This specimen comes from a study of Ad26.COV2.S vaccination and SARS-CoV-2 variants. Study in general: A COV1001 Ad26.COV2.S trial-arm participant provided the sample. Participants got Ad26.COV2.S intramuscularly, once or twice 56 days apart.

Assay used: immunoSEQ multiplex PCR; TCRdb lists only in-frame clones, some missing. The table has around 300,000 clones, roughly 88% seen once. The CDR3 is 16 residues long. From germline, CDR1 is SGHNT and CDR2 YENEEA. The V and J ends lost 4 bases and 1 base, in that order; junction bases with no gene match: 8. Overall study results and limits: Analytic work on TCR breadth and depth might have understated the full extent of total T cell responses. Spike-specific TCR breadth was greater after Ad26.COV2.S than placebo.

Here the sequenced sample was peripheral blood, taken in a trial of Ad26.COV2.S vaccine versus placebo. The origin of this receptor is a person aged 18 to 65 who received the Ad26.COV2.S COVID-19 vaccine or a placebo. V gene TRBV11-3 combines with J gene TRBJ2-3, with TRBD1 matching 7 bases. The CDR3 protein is CASSSSTGYGTDTQYF. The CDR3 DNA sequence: TGTGCCAGCAGCTCCTCGACAGGGTATGGCACAGATACGCAGTATTTT.